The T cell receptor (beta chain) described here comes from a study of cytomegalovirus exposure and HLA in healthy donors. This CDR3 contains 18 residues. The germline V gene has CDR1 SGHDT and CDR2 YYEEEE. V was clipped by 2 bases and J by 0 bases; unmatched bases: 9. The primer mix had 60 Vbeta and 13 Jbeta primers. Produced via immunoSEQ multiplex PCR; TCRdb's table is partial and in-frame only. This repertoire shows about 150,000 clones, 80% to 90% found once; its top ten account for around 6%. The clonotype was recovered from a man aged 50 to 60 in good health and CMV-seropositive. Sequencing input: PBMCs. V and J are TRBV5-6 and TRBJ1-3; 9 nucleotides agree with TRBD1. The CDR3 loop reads CASSFRDRVGLSGNTIYF. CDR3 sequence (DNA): TGTGCCAGCAGCTTCAGGGACAGGGTTGGACTCTCTGGAAACACCATATATTTT.